Below, one T cell receptor beta chain is given with its context. Its antigen is as yet unknown. This entry belongs to a study of T cells after yellow fever vaccination. About the study: The SMART-Seq v4 Ultra Low Input method served to prepare the low-cell-number fractions. General study results and limits: Clonotypes appearing in both CD4 and CD8 compartments existed, and their share was small. A large majority of primary-vaccination clones showed up again after the booster (about 96% CD4, roughly 91% CD8).

Template-switching 5'RACE yielded the TCR cDNA; a universal primer site and UMIs were added in the process. TCRdb used MiXCR to reprocess the 5' RACE reads, holding one entry per CDR3 protein. The sample contains a few hundred thousand distinct CDR3 sequences, 5.2% of which appear only once. This material consisted of CD4+ T cells sorted from PBMCs, taken on the day of the yellow fever booster vaccination. The clonotype was recovered from a man between 18 and 29 years old who received the YFV17D yellow fever vaccine.

The CDR3: CASRGPGPSYEQYV. CDR3 DNA sequence: TGTGCAAGTCGGGGCCCCGGGCCCTCCTACGAGCAGTACGTC. The chain employs TRBV12-2 and TRBJ2-7; TRBD1, the D gene given by the table, was not confirmed from the DNA. TRBV12-2 is noted as a pseudogene. CDR3 length equals 14 residues.